This paragraph reports one T cell receptor (beta chain). The CDR3 length is 14 residues. The ends were cut back, 4 bases at V and 9 bases at J, with 16 bases in the middle. The germline CDR1 and CDR2 sequences are MNHEY and SVGEGT. The source material, roughly 18-33 mg of unsorted bulk tissue, was used to co-extract RNA and DNA. This record comes from a study of tumor-infiltrating lymphocytes in primary liver carcinoma. The authors made TCR beta cDNA from roughly 480 ng total RNA with a constant-region primer. A slightly modified ARM-PCR protocol with three nested multiplex PCR rounds produced these TCR beta libraries. Rounds one and two of PCR, each of about 10 cycles, were primed with TRBV1-TRBV30 forward primers and a C-beta reverse primer. TCRdb ran MiXCR on the multiplex PCR reads and lists one entry per CDR3 protein. The sample consists of tens of thousands of distinct CDR3 sequences, roughly two thirds of them appearing once.

Sequencing was performed on tumor-adjacent normal liver tissue. The receptor was isolated from a man aged 35 to 55 with primary liver carcinoma and hepatitis B virus infection. The chain is built from TRBV6-2 or TRBV6-3 and TRBJ2-1; D possibly matches TRBD1 or TRBD2 (5 bases each). CDR3 sequence reads: CASSWGKGMVEQFF. The CDR3 nucleotides are TGTGCCAGCAGTTGGGGGAAGGGGATGGTTGAGCAGTTCTTC.